The 19 T cell receptor beta chains below were found in one sample sequenced in a study of cytomegalovirus exposure and HLA in healthy donors. The PCR contained 60 Vbeta and 13 Jbeta primers. Clones were read by immunoSEQ multiplex PCR, and TCRdb kept only the in-frame ones, dropping some. The profile covers about 120,000 clones, with under 85% appearing a single time and 4% to 5.5% taken by the ten largest. Sequencing used PBMCs. Receptors were obtained from a young man in good health and CMV-seropositive.

V gene TRBV2 combines with J gene TRBJ2-7; 9 bases match TRBD2. The CDR3 spans 14 residues. J gave up 7 bases and V 4 bases, and 8 bases lay outside the gene matches. Germline-derived CDR1 and CDR2 are SNHLY and FYNNEI. CDR3 amino acids: CASSVNRGGEEQYF. Here the CDR3 DNA reads TGTGCCAGCAGTGTCAACCGCGGGGGGGAGGAGCAGTACTTC.

The chain has TRBV2 and TRBJ1-2, with 7 bases lining up with TRBD1. The CDR3 runs to 13 residues. V trimming: 3 bases; J trimming: 3 bases; junction bases outside the gene matches: 1. Germline V gives CDR1 SNHLY, CDR2 FYNNEI. CDR3 sequence (DNA): TGTGCCAGCAGTGACAGGGGGGACTATGGCTACACCTTC. This translates into CASSDRGDYGYTF.

The rearrangement uses TRBV30 and TRBJ2-3, with unresolved D. This CDR3 region has 13 residues. With 2 bases removed from V and 0 bases from J, the gap between germline ends came to 6 bases. CDR1 and CDR2 (germline): GTSNPN, SVGIG (reference sequence). CDR3 sequence (DNA): TGTGCCTGGAGTAAAGCCAGCACAGATACGCAGTATTTT. It yields the protein CAWSKASTDTQYF.

This rearrangement joins TRBV5-1 to TRBJ1-2; weak D call: TRBD1 (6 bases). This CDR3 spans 11 amino acids. V dropped 5 bases and J dropped 6 bases, with 8 bases sitting between them. CDR1 and CDR2 (germline): SGHRS, YFSETQ. CDR3 residues: CASRQGDGYTF. DNA of the CDR3: TGCGCCAGCAGACAGGGCGATGGCTACACCTTC.

This chain uses TRBV5-6 with TRBJ2-7; 8 nucleotides line up with TRBD2. J lost 3 bases, V lost 4 bases, and 9 bases had no gene match. The CDR3 extends over 15 amino acids. Per the germline V gene, CDR1 is SGHDT and CDR2 is YYEEEE. The CDR3: CASSLAGGAYYEQYF. The CDR3 region has the DNA TGTGCCAGCAGCCTAGCGGGCGGGGCCTACTACGAGCAGTACTTC.

The rearrangement links TRBV7-9 to TRBJ2-3, with a possible D match to TRBD2 (6 bases). Trimming removed 5 bases from V and 4 bases from J, with 16 bases in between. CDR3 length equals 15 residues. Germline CDR1 reads SEHNR; CDR2 reads FQNEAQ (reference sequence). CDR3 region: CASSRPGLSSDTQYF. The CDR3 nucleotides read TGTGCCAGCAGCCGCCCGGGACTGTCCTCAGATACGCAGTATTTT. The complete variable domain, with remaining parts taken from reference TRBV7-9 and TRBJ2-3, reads DTGVSQNPRHKITKRGQNVTFRCDPISEHNRLYWYRQTLGQGPEFLTYFQNEAQLEKSRLLSDRFSAERPKGSFSTLEIQRTEQGDSAMYLCASSRPGLSSDTQYFGPGTRLTVL.

The V gene is TRBV10-3, the J gene TRBJ2-1; 7 nucleotides match TRBD2. V trimming: 8 bases; J trimming: 4 bases; junction bases outside the gene matches: 8. The germline V gene has CDR1 ENHRY and CDR2 SYGVKD. The CDR3 runs 14 residues. Here the CDR3 DNA reads TGTGCCATCGGGGGGGACCTAAGGTACAATGAGCAGTTCTTC. It translates to CAIGGDLRYNEQFF.

This clone showed up just a few times. The chain links TRBV6-5 to TRBJ2-1; a weak D match, TRBD1 (5 bases). Trimming left V 2 bases short and J 1 base short, with 9 bases between. The CDR3 is made up of 15 amino acids. Germline V gene sequence: CDR1 MNHEY, CDR2 SVGAGI. DNA for the CDR3: TGTGCCAGCAGTTACGGCCAGGGATCCTACAATGAGCAGTTCTTC. As protein: CASSYGQGSYNEQFF.

The chain couples TRBV28 to TRBJ2-1; no reliable D call. CDR3 size: 14 residues. The germline CDR1 and CDR2 sequences are MDHEN and SYDVKM. V gave up 5 bases and J gave up 6 bases, with 14 bases separating them. The CDR3 reads CASSAITGGNEQFF. The DNA for the CDR3 is TGTGCCAGCAGTGCAATTACCGGTGGCAATGAGCAGTTCTTC.

The rearrangement links TRBV5-5 to TRBJ1-4; D call uncertain. V was clipped by 0 bases and J by 6 bases, with 15 bases between them. CDR1 and CDR2 from the germline V gene are SGHKS and YYEKEE (reference sequence). The CDR3 has 16 amino acids. This CDR3 is CASSLEGEESYEKLFF. DNA of the CDR3: TGTGCCAGCAGCTTGGAGGGAGAAGAGAGTTATGAAAAACTGTTTTTT.

The rearrangement links TRBV4-2 to TRBJ1-3; TRBD1 might be the D (5 bases). The CDR3 sequence is 15 residues long. Trimming shortened V by 0 bases and J by 4 bases, and 10 bases separated the two germline ends. CDR1 is LGHNA, CDR2 YNFKEQ, per germline. This chain's CDR3 is CASSQDLTGGNTIYF. The CDR3 DNA reads TGTGCCAGCAGCCAAGATCTAACAGGAGGAAACACCATATATTTT.

The chain joins TRBV5-5 to TRBJ2-7; the match to TRBD2 covers 8 bases. CDR1 is SGHKS and CDR2 is YYEKEE in the germline V gene (reference sequence). Losses at the gene ends were 3 bases for V and 2 bases for J; bases not matched to a gene: 10. The CDR3 has 16 amino acids. Here the CDR3 reads CASSSALGGAAYEQYF. Here the CDR3 DNA reads TGTGCCAGCAGCTCGGCACTCGGGGGGGCCGCCTACGAGCAGTACTTC.

V gene TRBV5-6 combines with J gene TRBJ1-2, with D tentatively TRBD1 (5 bases). Germline V gives CDR1 SGHDT, CDR2 YYEEEE. The CDR3 consists of 14 residues. The V gene lost 2 bases and the J gene lost 7 bases, with 15 bases spanning the gap. The CDR3 DNA follows: TGTGCCAGCAGCTTTTCCAGGGCAGCATCTGGCTACACCTTC. Translated: CASSFSRAASGYTF. Full variable domain (remainder filled in from reference TRBV5-6 and TRBJ1-2): DAGVTQSPTHLIKTRGQQVTLRCSPKSGHDTVSWYQQALGQGPQFIFQYYEEEERQRGNFPDRFSGHQFPNYSSELNVNALLLGDSALYLCASSFSRAASGYTFGSGTRLTVV.

The chain employs TRBV7-8 and TRBJ2-1; possibly TRBD1 for D (6 bases). In germline, CDR1 is SGHVS, CDR2 FQNEAQ. CDR3 size: 17 residues. The V and J ends lost 4 bases and 6 bases respectively, with 22 bases between them. This CDR3 reads CASSSPWDNRERNEQFF. DNA of the CDR3: TGTGCCAGCAGCTCCCCCTGGGACAACAGGGAGCGCAATGAGCAGTTCTTC.

This chain's CDR3 is CASSQDSANQPQHF. As DNA, the CDR3 is TGTGCCAGCAGCCAAGACAGTGCCAATCAGCCCCAGCATTTT. The rearrangement uses TRBV28 and TRBJ1-5; D is perhaps TRBD1 (5 bases). Deletions cut 6 bases from V and 3 bases from J, with 12 bases between. Germline values: CDR1 MDHEN, CDR2 SYDVKM. The CDR3 is 14 amino acids.

The V and J genes are TRBV27 and TRBJ1-1; D unresolved. Trimming removed 8 bases at V and 7 bases at J, with 11 bases between. CDR3 length equals 11 residues. Per germline, CDR1 MNHEY and CDR2 SMNVEV (reference sequence). The DNA of the CDR3 is TGTGCCAGCCACGAGTTAGATGAAGCTTTCTTT. It is translated as CASHELDEAFF.

This CDR3 reads CASSRLAGSTDTQYF. In DNA form, the CDR3 reads TGTGCCAGCAGTCGATTGGCAGGGAGCACAGATACGCAGTATTTT. The chain has TRBV2 and TRBJ2-3; D is perhaps TRBD1 (5 bases). This CDR3 spans 15 amino acids. Trimming took off 5 bases at V and 0 bases at J, with 12 bases between the two ends. Germline V gene lookup returns CDR1 SNHLY and CDR2 FYNNEI.

This chain connects TRBV11-3 to TRBJ2-3; TRBD2 aligns across 13 bases. The junction had 8 bases not matched to a gene; V was cut back by 5 bases and J by 3 bases. Germline V lookup: CDR1 SGHNT, CDR2 YENEEA. CDR3 size: 17 residues. Here the CDR3 reads CASSLRTSGGLTDTQYF. The CDR3, as DNA: TGTGCCAGCAGCCTTAGGACTAGCGGGGGCCTAACAGATACGCAGTATTTT.

V usage is TRBV16 and J usage is TRBJ1-6, with 7 bases that match TRBD1. The CDR3 has 15 amino acids. The germline gives CDR1 KGHSY, CDR2 FQNENV. The V and J ends lost 1 base and 5 bases, in that order; junction bases with no gene match: 2. For the CDR3, the DNA is TGTGCCAGCAGCCAATTGGGACAGAATAATTCACCCCTCCACTTT. It specifies CASSQLGQNNSPLHF.